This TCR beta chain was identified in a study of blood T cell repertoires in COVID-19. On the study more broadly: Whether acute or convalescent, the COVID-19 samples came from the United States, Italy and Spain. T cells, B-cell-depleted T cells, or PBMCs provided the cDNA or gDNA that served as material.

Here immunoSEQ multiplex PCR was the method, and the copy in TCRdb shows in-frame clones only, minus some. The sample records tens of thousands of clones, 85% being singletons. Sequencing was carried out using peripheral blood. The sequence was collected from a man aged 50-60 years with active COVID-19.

The CDR3 protein is CASSPRRGYEQYF. In DNA form, the CDR3 reads TGTGCCAGCAGTCCCAGGAGGGGCTACGAGCAGTACTTC. The rearrangement joins TRBV6-6 to TRBJ2-7; D may be TRBD2 (6 bases). V lost 5 bases and J 3 bases, leaving 11 bases between the germline ends. The germline gives CDR1 MNHNY, CDR2 SVGAGI (reference sequence). This CDR3 contains 13 residues.